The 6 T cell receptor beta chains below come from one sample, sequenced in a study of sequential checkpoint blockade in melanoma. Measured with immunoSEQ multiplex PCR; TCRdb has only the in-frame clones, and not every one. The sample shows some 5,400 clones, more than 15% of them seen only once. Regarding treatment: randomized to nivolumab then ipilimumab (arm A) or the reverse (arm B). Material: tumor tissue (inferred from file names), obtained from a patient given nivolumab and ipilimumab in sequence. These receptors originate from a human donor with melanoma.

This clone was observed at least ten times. DNA of the CDR3: TGTGCCAGCAGCCGGCCCCTAGCGGGGGGGTCCAATGAGCAGTTCTTC. Translating it yields CASSRPLAGGSNEQFF. This chain joins TRBV7-6 and TRBJ2-1, with 12 bases fitting TRBD2. The length of the CDR3 is 16 residues. Trimming cost V 5 bases and J 6 bases; bases outside gene matches: 8. Germline V gives CDR1 SGHVS, CDR2 FNYEAQ.

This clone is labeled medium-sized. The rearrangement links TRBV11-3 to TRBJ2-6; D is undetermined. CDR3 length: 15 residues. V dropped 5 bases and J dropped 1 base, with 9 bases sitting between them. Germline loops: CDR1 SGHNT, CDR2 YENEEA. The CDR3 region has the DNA TGTGCCAGCAGCCCCCCGGGTTCTGGGGCCAACGTCCTGACTTTC. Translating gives CASSPPGSGANVLTF.

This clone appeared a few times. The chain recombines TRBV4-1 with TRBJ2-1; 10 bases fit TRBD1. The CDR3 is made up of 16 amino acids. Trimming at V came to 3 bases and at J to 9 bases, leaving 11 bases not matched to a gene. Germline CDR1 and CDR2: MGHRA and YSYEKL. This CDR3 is CASSHKSGTGVGEQFF. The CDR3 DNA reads TGCGCCAGCAGCCACAAATCCGGGACAGGGGTGGGTGAGCAGTTCTTC.

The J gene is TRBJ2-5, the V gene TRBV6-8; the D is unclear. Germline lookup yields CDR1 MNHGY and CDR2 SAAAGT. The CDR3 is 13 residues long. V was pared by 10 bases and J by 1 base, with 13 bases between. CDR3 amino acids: CAIRGSSQETQYF. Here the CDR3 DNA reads TGTGCCATCAGAGGCAGTAGCCAAGAGACCCAGTACTTC.

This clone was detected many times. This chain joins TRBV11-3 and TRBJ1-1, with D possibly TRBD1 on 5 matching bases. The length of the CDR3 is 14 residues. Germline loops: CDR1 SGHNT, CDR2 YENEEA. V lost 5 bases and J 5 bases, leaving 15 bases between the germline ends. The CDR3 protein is CASSRREGRTEAFF. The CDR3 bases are TGTGCCAGCAGCCGGAGAGAGGGGCGGACTGAAGCTTTCTTT. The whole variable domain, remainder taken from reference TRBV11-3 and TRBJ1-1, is EAGVVQSPRYKIIEKKQPVAFWCNPISGHNTLYWYLQNLGQGPELLIRYENEEAVDDSQLPKDRFSAERLKGVDSTLKIQPAELGDSAVYLCASSRREGRTEAFFGQGTRLTVV.

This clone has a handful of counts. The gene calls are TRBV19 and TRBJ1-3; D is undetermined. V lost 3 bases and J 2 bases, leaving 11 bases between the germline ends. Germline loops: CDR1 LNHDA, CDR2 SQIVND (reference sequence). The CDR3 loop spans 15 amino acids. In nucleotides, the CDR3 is TGTGCCAGTAGTATCTGGCAGGCTACTGGAAACACCATATATTTT. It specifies CASSIWQATGNTIYF.